A selection of T cell receptor beta chains follows, all from one sample in a study of CD8+ T cells in alopecia areata. Assay: immunoSEQ multiplex PCR; the TCRdb copy retains only in-frame clones and omits some. This sample has roughly 190,000 clones; roughly 66% occur once, and the top ten carry approximately 1%. The sequencing here drew on CD4+ T cells sorted from blood, taken at week 24, from a patient treated with tofacitinib. These receptors originate from a human donor with alopecia areata. Each CDR3 is given without its conserved first and last residue.

V	length	J	CDR3
TRBV15	15	TRBJ2-5	ATSRALPGTGQETQY
TRBV30	15	TRBJ2-3	AWRTGPTAGYTDTQY
TRBV19	9	TRBJ2-7	ASSTVNEQY
TRBV28	14	TRBJ1-5	ASNPYVATSNQPQH
TRBV15	13	TRBJ1-2	ATSLPGGGAGGYT
TRBV2	14	TRBJ1-5	ASSRAGDAPRQPQH
TRBV25-1	13	TRBJ2-3	ASSPGTGGIDTQY
TRBV25-1	10	TRBJ2-7	ASSGVQYEQY
TRBV6-5	12	TRBJ1-1	ASSSSGLNTEAF
TRBV6-5	12	TRBJ2-5	ASTPHGGAETQY
TRBV7-2	13	TRBJ2-3	ASSLGSGYTDTQY
TRBV7-2	11	TRBJ1-1	ASSPGRDREAF
TRBV6-5	13	TRBJ1-1	ASSYLNRGETEAF
TRBV27	14	TRBJ2-7	ASSPNRDRPSYEQY
TRBV5-1	10	TRBJ1-2	ASSPELYGYT
TRBV9	12	TRBJ2-5	ASSRGELGETQY
TRBV13	12	TRBJ1-1	ASSLGRGETEAF
TRBV4-3	13	TRBJ2-7	ASSQDRGGPYEQY
TRBV27	15	TRBJ2-6	ASSTTGSVSGANVLT
TRBV5-1	12	TRBJ2-7	ASSPGTGNYEQY
TRBV20-1	9	TRBJ2-5	SARLGETQY
TRBV7-9	15	TRBJ1-4	ASSPDRGGSTNEKLF
TRBV29-1	12	-	SVQLAGGSYEQY
TRBV29-1	11	TRBJ1-1	SVVMRMNTEAF
TRBV29-1	12	TRBJ1-2	SVERQGSLYGYT
TRBV30	10	TRBJ2-1	AWRTTGNEQF
TRBV29-1	11	TRBJ2-3	SVWGTSTDTQY
TRBV21-1	13	TRBJ1-6	ASSKVCRLGSPLH
TRBV30	13	TRBJ2-7	AWSIGTASNHEQY
TRBV29-1	7	TRBJ2-1	SVGDEQF
TRBV4-1	14	TRBJ2-3	ASSQEKVGVSDTQY
TRBV7-9	13	TRBJ1-2	ASSLSTGLVYGYT
TRBV7-9	12	TRBJ1-6	ASSLGTGPSPLH
TRBV19	12	TRBJ2-7	ASRRASYSYEQY
TRBV10-3	10	TRBJ2-7	AISSTNYEQY
TRBV4-3	13	TRBJ1-6	ASSQGTHYNSPLH
TRBV10-2	10	TRBJ2-2	ASGTGPGELF
TRBV30	12	TRBJ1-1	AGHRRQVNTEAF
TRBV18	9	TRBJ1-2	ASSPGEVYT
TRBV29-1	11	TRBJ1-1	SVATGVGTEAF